These 5 T cell receptor beta chains were all obtained from the same sample, sequenced in a study of breast tumors, draining lymph nodes, adjacent tissues. The lymph nodes were axillary draining lymph nodes from breast cancer patients. TCRdb passed the multiplex PCR reads through MiXCR, listing each CDR3 protein once. The data contain 200,000 to 250,000 distinct CDR3 sequences, less than 35% of them seen just once; the ten biggest clones take up over 3.5%. Sequencing was done on a sample of axillary lymph node tissue. The receptors stem from a female donor with breast cancer. Some clones in this sample may be carry-over from other donors' samples.

This clonotype has ten or more counts. CDR3 protein: CASSWGTGNTGELFF. CDR3 DNA: TGTGCCAGCAGCTGGGGGACTGGAAACACCGGGGAGCTGTTTTTT. J is TRBJ2-2 and V is TRBV7-3, with a weak D call TRBD2 (6 bases). This CDR3 has 15 amino acids. V was cut by 4 bases and J by 2 bases, with 11 bases left in between. Germline V gene lookup returns CDR1 SGHTA and CDR2 FQGTGA. Variable domain in full (rest from reference TRBV7-3 and TRBJ2-2): GAGVSQTPSNKVTEKGKYVELRCDPISGHTALYWYRQSLGQGPEFLIYFQGTGAADDSGLPNDRFFAVRPEGSVSTLKIQRTERGDSAVYLCASSWGTGNTGELFFGEGSRLTVL.

This clonotype has just a few counts. This chain joins TRBV3-2 and TRBJ2-7; the table's D call, TRBD2, has no DNA check behind it. TRBV3-2 is an annotated pseudogene. This CDR3 is built from 16 residues. The chain's CDR3 is CASSPLSGGRSYEQYF. CDR3 sequence (DNA): TGTGCCAGCAGCCCCCTTAGCGGGGGCCGCTCCTACGAGCAGTACTTC.

This clonotype was detected many times. The chain is built from TRBV7-2 and TRBJ2-3; a weak D match, TRBD2 (5 bases). Germline values: CDR1 SGHTA, CDR2 FQGNSA. The CDR3 extends over 14 amino acids. The V end lost 0 bases, the J end lost 9 bases, and 13 bases lay between the germline ends. CDR3 coding DNA: TGTGCCAGCAGCTTAGCGGGTGCCCGAGGGACGCAGTATTTT. Amino acids: CASSLAGARGTQYF.

This clonotype was seen at least ten times. The chain has TRBV19 and TRBJ2-1; 11 nucleotides line up with TRBD2. With 7 bases clipped from V and 4 bases from J, the junction kept 6 bases outside the gene matches. Germline V lookup: CDR1 LNHDA, CDR2 SQIVND (reference sequence). The CDR3 is 15 residues long. DNA of the CDR3: TGTGCCAGTACCTTAGGGACTAGCGGATACAATGAGCAGTTCTTC. This encodes CASTLGTSGYNEQFF.

This clonotype has at least ten counts. The J gene is TRBJ1-6, the V gene TRBV20-1; D call uncertain. Germline V gene data show CDR1 as DFQATT and CDR2 as SNEGSKA (reference sequence). V gave up 3 bases and J gave up 6 bases, with 3 bases separating them. This CDR3 has 11 amino acids. The CDR3 DNA is TGCAGTGCTAGGGGTAATTCACCCCTCCACTTT. This translates into CSARGNSPLHF.